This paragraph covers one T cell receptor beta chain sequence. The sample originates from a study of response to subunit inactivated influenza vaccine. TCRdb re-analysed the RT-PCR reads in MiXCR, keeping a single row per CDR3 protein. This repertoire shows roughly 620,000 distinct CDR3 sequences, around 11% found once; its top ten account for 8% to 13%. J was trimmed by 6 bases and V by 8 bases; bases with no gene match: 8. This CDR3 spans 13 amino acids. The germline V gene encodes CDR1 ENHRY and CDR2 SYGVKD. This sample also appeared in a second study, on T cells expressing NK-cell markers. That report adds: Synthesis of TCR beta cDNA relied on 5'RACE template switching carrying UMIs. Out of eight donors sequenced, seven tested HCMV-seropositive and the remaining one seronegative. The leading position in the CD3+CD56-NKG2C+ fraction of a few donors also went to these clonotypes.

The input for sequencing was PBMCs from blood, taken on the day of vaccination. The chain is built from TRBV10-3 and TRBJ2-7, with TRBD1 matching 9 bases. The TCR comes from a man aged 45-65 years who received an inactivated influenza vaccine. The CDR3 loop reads CAIQPGQGFEQYF. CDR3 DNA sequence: TGTGCCATCCAGCCCGGACAGGGGTTCGAGCAGTACTTC.